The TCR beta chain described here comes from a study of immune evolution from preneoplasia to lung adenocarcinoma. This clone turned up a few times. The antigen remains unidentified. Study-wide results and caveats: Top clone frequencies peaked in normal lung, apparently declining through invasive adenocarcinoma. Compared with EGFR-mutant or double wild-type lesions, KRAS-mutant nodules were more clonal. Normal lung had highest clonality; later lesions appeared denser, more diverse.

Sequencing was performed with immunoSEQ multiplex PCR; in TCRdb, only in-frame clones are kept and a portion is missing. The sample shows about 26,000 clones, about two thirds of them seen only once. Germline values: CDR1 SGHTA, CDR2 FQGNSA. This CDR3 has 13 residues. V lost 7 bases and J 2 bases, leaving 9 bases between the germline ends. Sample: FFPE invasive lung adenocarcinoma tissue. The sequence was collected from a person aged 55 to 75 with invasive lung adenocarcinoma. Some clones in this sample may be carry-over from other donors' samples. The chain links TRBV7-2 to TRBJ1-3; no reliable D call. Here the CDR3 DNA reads TGTGCCAGCAAAGGGCAGGCTGGAAACACCATATATTTT. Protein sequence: CASKGQAGNTIYF.